This entry features one T cell receptor beta chain sequence. These data are taken from a study of blood T cell repertoires in COVID-19. As for the study in general: T cells, B-cell-depleted T cells, or PBMCs provided the cDNA or gDNA that served as material.

TCRdb keeps only in-frame clones here, not all; method: immunoSEQ multiplex PCR. Of 85,000 to 100,000 clones detected, approximately 90% appear once; the ten largest clones hold about 1.8%. The V end was cut by 3 bases, the J end by 0 bases, with 15 bases between. The CDR3 has 17 residues. Germline-derived CDR1 and CDR2 are KGHSH and LQKENI. The receptor's source is a man aged 55-75 years with acute or convalescent COVID-19. The material sequenced was peripheral blood. J is TRBJ1-3 and V is TRBV18; D is ambiguous. In nucleotides, the CDR3 is TGTGCCAGCTCACCTTCTCAGGACTGGAGCTCTGGAAACACCATATATTTT. Residues: CASSPSQDWSSGNTIYF.